Given below is one TCR beta chain in context. This sample is drawn from a study of a mutant IDH1 vaccine in newly diagnosed glioma. The data were produced by immunoSEQ multiplex PCR, yet TCRdb's version contains in-frame clones alone and is incomplete. In the table there are some 61,000 clones, roughly 85% of which are singletons. Time point defined: baseline, week 1 (first vaccination visit). Treatment of the sample: pre-vaccination baseline after standard-of-care therapy. The sequencing used PBMCs, collected from a glioma patient treated with radiotherapy, temozolomide or both. The source of this sequence is a man aged 25-45 years with glioma.

The DNA for the CDR3 is TGTGCCAGTAGTATGGGTCGCAGCCTGAACACCGGGGAGCTGTTTTTT. This encodes CASSMGRSLNTGELFF. The chain is built from TRBV19 and TRBJ2-2; D gene uncertain. CDR1 and CDR2 from the germline V gene are LNHDA and SQIVND (reference sequence). Trimming pared 3 bases from V and 1 base from J, leaving 12 bases between. The CDR3 extends over 16 amino acids.